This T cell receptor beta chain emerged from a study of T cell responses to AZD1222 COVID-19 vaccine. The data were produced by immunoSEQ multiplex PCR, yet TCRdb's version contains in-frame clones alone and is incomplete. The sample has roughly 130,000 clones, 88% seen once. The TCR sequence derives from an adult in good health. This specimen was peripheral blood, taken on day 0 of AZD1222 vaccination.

The DNA of the CDR3 is TGTGCCAGCAGCGTAGGAGTTAGAAAGTTTTTGGAGACCCAGTACTTC. It is translated as CASSVGVRKFLETQYF. V usage is TRBV9 and J usage is TRBJ2-5; D uncertain. Trimming stripped 0 bases from V and 5 bases from J, with 17 bases between. CDR3 size: 16 residues. Germline values: CDR1 SGDLS, CDR2 YYNGEE.